Each of the 5 T cell receptor beta chains below was sequenced from the same sample in a study of T cell responses to AZD1222 COVID-19 vaccine. This table comes from immunoSEQ multiplex PCR, and its TCRdb copy is limited to in-frame clones, with some not included. The profile shows approximately 150,000 clones, about 86% of them singletons. The starting material was peripheral blood, obtained 28 days after the second AZD1222 dose. The receptors shown here come from an adult who received the AZD1222 COVID-19 vaccine.

The V gene is TRBV2, the J gene TRBJ2-7, with 7 bases aligning to TRBD2. CDR1 SNHLY and CDR2 FYNNEI come from the germline V gene. CDR3 length equals 15 residues. Losses at the gene ends were 3 bases for V and 6 bases for J; bases not matched to a gene: 11. The CDR3 region is CASSDRAGQPPEQYF. Here the CDR3 DNA reads TGTGCCAGCAGTGACAGAGCGGGGCAGCCCCCCGAGCAGTACTTC.

V and J are TRBV4-1 and TRBJ1-1, with TRBD1 matching over 7 bases. Per the germline V gene, CDR1 is MGHRA and CDR2 is YSYEKL. This CDR3 region has 14 residues. Trimming cost V 5 bases and J 1 base; bases outside gene matches: 4. The CDR3 DNA is TGCGCCAGCAGCTACAGGGGACGGAACACTGAAGCTTTCTTT. Protein: CASSYRGRNTEAFF.

The chain has TRBV7-2 and TRBJ1-2, with a possible D match to TRBD1 (5 bases). V gave up 5 bases and J gave up 1 base, with 11 bases separating them. The germline gives CDR1 SGHTA, CDR2 FQGNSA. CDR3 length: 14 amino acids. CDR3 DNA sequence: TGTGCCAGCAGCGTTAGGGACGGTAACTATGGCTACACCTTC. The encoded protein is CASSVRDGNYGYTF. Filled out from reference TRBV7-2 and TRBJ1-2, the complete variable domain reads GAGVSQSPSNKVTEKGKDVELRCDPISGHTALYWYRQSLGQGLEFLIYFQGNSAPDKSGLPSDRFSAERTGGSVSTLTIQRTQQEDSAVYLCASSVRDGNYGYTFGSGTRLTVV.

This clone was seen a few times. The chain has TRBV12-5 and TRBJ1-4; D is unresolved. The V end was cut by 0 bases, the J end by 0 bases, with 17 bases between. The CDR3 is made up of 19 amino acids. Germline assignment: CDR1 LGHNT and CDR2 FRNRAP. CDR3 residues: CASGLVQPNSLATNEKLFF. The CDR3 DNA is TGTGCTAGTGGTTTGGTACAGCCTAACAGCCTCGCAACTAATGAAAAACTGTTTTTT.

This chain uses TRBV5-4 with TRBJ2-7; 8 nucleotides agree with TRBD1. Per germline, CDR1 SGHNT and CDR2 YYREEE (reference sequence). Losses at the gene ends were 2 bases for V and 6 bases for J; bases not matched to a gene: 7. CDR3 length equals 14 residues. This CDR3 reads CASSLWQGALEQYF. The CDR3 DNA follows: TGTGCCAGCAGCTTATGGCAGGGGGCTCTCGAGCAGTACTTC.